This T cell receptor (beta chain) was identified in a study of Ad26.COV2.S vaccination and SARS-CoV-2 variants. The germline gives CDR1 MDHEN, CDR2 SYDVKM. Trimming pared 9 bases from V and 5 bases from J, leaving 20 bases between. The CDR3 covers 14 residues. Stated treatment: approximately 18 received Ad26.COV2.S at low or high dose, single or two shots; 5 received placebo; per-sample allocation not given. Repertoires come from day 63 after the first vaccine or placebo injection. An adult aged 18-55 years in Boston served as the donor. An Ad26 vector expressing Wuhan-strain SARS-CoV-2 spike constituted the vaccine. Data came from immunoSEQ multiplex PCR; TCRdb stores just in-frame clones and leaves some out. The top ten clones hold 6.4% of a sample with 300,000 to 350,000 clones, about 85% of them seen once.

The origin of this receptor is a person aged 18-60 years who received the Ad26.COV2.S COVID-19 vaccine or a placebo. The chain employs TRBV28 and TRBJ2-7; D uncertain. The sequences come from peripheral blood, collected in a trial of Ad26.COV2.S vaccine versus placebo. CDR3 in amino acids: CASSLPAVKDEQYF. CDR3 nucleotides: TGTGCCAGTTCTTTACCCGCTGTAAAGGACGAGCAGTACTTC.